The 13 T cell receptor beta chains reported below all come from one sample, sequenced in a study of cytomegalovirus exposure and HLA in healthy donors. TCRdb's table, derived via immunoSEQ multiplex PCR, lists solely in-frame clones and lacks some. The table shows some 170,000 clones, with roughly 89% occurring only once. Sequencing was done on a sample of PBMCs. These receptors were collected from a man between 18 and 35 years old in good health and CMV-seropositive.

V and J are TRBV7-2 and TRBJ2-7; the match to TRBD2 covers 8 bases. V lost 1 base to trimming and J lost 5 bases; unmatched junction nucleotides: 7. CDR3 length equals 15 residues. The V gene's germline CDR1 is SGHTA and CDR2 FQGNSA. This chain's CDR3 is CASSLVVAGSNEQYF. The CDR3, as DNA: TGTGCCAGCAGCTTAGTAGTAGCGGGAAGTAACGAGCAGTACTTC.

This clone was seen a handful of times. The chain has TRBV7-2 and TRBJ2-3; D unresolved. The CDR3 is 11 residues long. From germline, CDR1 is SGHTA and CDR2 FQGNSA. V lost 3 bases, J lost 5 bases, and 3 bases lay in between. The CDR3 bases are TGTGCCAGCAGCTTGAGAGATACGCAGTATTTT. Its protein is CASSLRDTQYF.

The chain couples TRBV2 to TRBJ1-1; D unclear. Germline CDR1 is SNHLY and CDR2 is FYNNEI. CDR3 length equals 12 residues. V was shortened by 5 bases and J by 0 bases, with 4 bases between the two germline ends. DNA of the CDR3: TGTGCCAGCAGTTATATGAACACTGAAGCTTTCTTT. As protein: CASSYMNTEAFF.

V usage is TRBV20-1 and J usage is TRBJ2-1, with D unclear. Germline V gene data show CDR1 as DFQATT and CDR2 as SNEGSKA (reference sequence). This CDR3 has 11 residues. The V and J ends lost 5 bases and 4 bases respectively, with 6 bases between them. DNA of the CDR3: TGCAGTGCTTTCAGATACAATGAGCAGTTCTTC. Protein: CSAFRYNEQFF.

The chain recombines TRBV5-1 with TRBJ2-1, with 7 bases matching TRBD2. The CDR3 length is 19 residues. Per germline, CDR1 SGHRS and CDR2 YFSETQ. Germline trimming cut 0 bases from V and 2 bases from J; bases unmatched to any gene: 14. The CDR3 region is CASSLGQGMAGATYNEQFF. The DNA of the CDR3 is TGCGCCAGCAGCTTGGGGCAGGGAATGGCGGGAGCGACCTACAATGAGCAGTTCTTC.

V is TRBV7-9 and J is TRBJ2-7; D possibly corresponds to TRBD1 (6 bases). This CDR3 comprises 12 residues. Germline values: CDR1 SEHNR, CDR2 FQNEAQ (reference sequence). With 5 bases removed from V and 1 base from J, the gap between germline ends came to 6 bases. CDR3: CASSDRSYEQYF. For the CDR3, the DNA is TGTGCCAGCAGCGACAGGTCCTACGAGCAGTACTTC.

The chain links TRBV6-1 to TRBJ2-3, with D perhaps TRBD2 (6 bases). The CDR3 loop spans 17 amino acids. Germline values: CDR1 MNHNS, CDR2 SASEGT. V was clipped by 4 bases and J by 1 base, with 18 bases between them. The CDR3 reads CASSARRAGGGTDTQYF. As DNA, the CDR3 is TGTGCCAGCAGTGCCCGGCGGGCAGGCGGGGGCACAGATACGCAGTATTTT.

This clone was picked up one time. CDR3: CASSSRDRDSGNTIYF. For the CDR3, the DNA is TGTGCCAGCAGCAGCAGGGACAGAGATTCTGGAAACACCATATATTTT. The gene calls are TRBV5-5 and TRBJ1-3; 7 bases map to TRBD1. This CDR3 is 16 amino acids long. With V trimmed by 4 bases and J by 1 base, 8 bases remained unmatched. Per the germline V gene, CDR1 is SGHKS and CDR2 is YYEKEE (reference sequence).

This chain uses TRBV28 with TRBJ1-5; 7 bases are a match to TRBD1. Trimming took 6 bases from V and 5 from J; bases not matched to a gene: 4. There are 13 residues in the CDR3. CDR1 and CDR2 (germline): MDHEN, SYDVKM. CDR3 sequence: CASRGQADQPQHF. The CDR3 DNA reads as TGTGCCAGCAGAGGACAGGCCGATCAGCCCCAGCATTTT.

V and J are TRBV6-6 and TRBJ1-1; D is ambiguous. Germline V CDR1 and CDR2: MNHNY, SVGAGI (reference sequence). V shed 4 bases and J shed 1 base, with 10 bases lying between them. The CDR3 consists of 14 residues. In DNA form, the CDR3 reads TGTGCCAGCAGTTGGGCCTATGAGAACACTGAAGCTTTCTTT. Its translation: CASSWAYENTEAFF.

The chain couples TRBV11-2 to TRBJ2-3, with D perhaps matching TRBD2 (5 bases). The CDR3 has 17 residues. The germline CDR1 and CDR2 sequences are SGHAT and FQNNGV. V was trimmed by 0 bases and J by 0 bases, leaving 13 bases between them. CDR3 nucleotides: TGTGCCAGCAGCTTAGATCTAGGGCTAGCTAGCACAGATACGCAGTATTTT. Translating gives CASSLDLGLASTDTQYF.

The chain recombines TRBV10-1 with TRBJ2-1, with a possible D match to TRBD2 (6 bases). The CDR3 spans 16 residues. The V gene lost 0 bases and the J gene lost 7 bases, with 16 bases spanning the gap. The germline gives CDR1 WNHNN, CDR2 SYGVQD (reference sequence). The chain's CDR3 is CASSESMRDPLNEQFF. In nucleotides, the CDR3 is TGCGCCAGCAGTGAGTCGATGCGGGATCCCTTAAATGAGCAGTTCTTC.

In its sample, this clone was seen a few times. This chain connects TRBV18 to TRBJ1-4; TRBD1 matches at 7 bases. CDR1 is KGHSH, CDR2 LQKENI, per germline. This CDR3 region has 15 residues. J gave up 4 bases and V 6 bases, and 8 bases lay outside the gene matches. CDR3 coding DNA: TGTGCCAGCTCCCCAGGGACAGCCGATAATGAAAAACTGTTTTTT. It is translated as CASSPGTADNEKLFF.